What follows describes a single T cell receptor beta chain. Only in-frame clones appear in the TCRdb table, and some are missing; sequencing was by immunoSEQ multiplex PCR. The sample includes fewer than 500,000 clones, roughly 90% of them seen just once. This specimen belongs to a study of blood T cell repertoires in COVID-19. Study-level information: Collection of acute and convalescent COVID-19 samples took place in the United States, Italy and Spain.

Trimming took off 8 bases at V and 0 bases at J, with 13 bases between the two ends. The CDR3 runs to 14 residues. Germline CDR1 reads PRHDT; CDR2 reads FYEKMQ (reference sequence). The V and J genes are TRBV13 and TRBJ1-1; D might be TRBD1 (5 bases). Specimen: PBMCs or T cells enriched from blood (not recorded which). The clonotype comes from a woman aged 18 to 35 who had recovered from COVID-19. CDR3: CASSKTTVNTEAFF. The CDR3 nucleotides read TGTGCCAGCTCTAAGACGACAGTGAACACTGAAGCTTTCTTT.